The clone carrying this TCR beta chain was counted a few times. Its antigen is not known. The PCR was carried out with 60 Vbeta primers and 13 Jbeta primers. The data were produced by immunoSEQ multiplex PCR, yet TCRdb's version contains in-frame clones alone and is incomplete. The data hold roughly 98,000 clones, with 60% to 80% observed a single time. These data belong to a study of cytomegalovirus exposure and HLA in healthy donors. Study-level results: A link between a missense DCLRE1C variant and TCR beta V- and J-gene trimming emerged from a later analysis. Rare TCR sequences dominated, though some public TCRs recurred in many donors.

The CDR3 has 14 residues. Germline-derived CDR1 and CDR2 are SNHLY and FYNNEI. Trimming cost V 6 bases and J 0 bases, with 12 bases left between them. The TCR was taken from a man in his forties or fifties in good health and CMV-seronegative. This chain connects TRBV2 to TRBJ2-7; no clear D. Sequences were obtained from PBMCs. CDR3 nucleotides: TGTGCCAGCAGCTTCCAAGAGAGCTCCTACGAGCAGTACTTC. Amino acid sequence: CASSFQESSYEQYF.